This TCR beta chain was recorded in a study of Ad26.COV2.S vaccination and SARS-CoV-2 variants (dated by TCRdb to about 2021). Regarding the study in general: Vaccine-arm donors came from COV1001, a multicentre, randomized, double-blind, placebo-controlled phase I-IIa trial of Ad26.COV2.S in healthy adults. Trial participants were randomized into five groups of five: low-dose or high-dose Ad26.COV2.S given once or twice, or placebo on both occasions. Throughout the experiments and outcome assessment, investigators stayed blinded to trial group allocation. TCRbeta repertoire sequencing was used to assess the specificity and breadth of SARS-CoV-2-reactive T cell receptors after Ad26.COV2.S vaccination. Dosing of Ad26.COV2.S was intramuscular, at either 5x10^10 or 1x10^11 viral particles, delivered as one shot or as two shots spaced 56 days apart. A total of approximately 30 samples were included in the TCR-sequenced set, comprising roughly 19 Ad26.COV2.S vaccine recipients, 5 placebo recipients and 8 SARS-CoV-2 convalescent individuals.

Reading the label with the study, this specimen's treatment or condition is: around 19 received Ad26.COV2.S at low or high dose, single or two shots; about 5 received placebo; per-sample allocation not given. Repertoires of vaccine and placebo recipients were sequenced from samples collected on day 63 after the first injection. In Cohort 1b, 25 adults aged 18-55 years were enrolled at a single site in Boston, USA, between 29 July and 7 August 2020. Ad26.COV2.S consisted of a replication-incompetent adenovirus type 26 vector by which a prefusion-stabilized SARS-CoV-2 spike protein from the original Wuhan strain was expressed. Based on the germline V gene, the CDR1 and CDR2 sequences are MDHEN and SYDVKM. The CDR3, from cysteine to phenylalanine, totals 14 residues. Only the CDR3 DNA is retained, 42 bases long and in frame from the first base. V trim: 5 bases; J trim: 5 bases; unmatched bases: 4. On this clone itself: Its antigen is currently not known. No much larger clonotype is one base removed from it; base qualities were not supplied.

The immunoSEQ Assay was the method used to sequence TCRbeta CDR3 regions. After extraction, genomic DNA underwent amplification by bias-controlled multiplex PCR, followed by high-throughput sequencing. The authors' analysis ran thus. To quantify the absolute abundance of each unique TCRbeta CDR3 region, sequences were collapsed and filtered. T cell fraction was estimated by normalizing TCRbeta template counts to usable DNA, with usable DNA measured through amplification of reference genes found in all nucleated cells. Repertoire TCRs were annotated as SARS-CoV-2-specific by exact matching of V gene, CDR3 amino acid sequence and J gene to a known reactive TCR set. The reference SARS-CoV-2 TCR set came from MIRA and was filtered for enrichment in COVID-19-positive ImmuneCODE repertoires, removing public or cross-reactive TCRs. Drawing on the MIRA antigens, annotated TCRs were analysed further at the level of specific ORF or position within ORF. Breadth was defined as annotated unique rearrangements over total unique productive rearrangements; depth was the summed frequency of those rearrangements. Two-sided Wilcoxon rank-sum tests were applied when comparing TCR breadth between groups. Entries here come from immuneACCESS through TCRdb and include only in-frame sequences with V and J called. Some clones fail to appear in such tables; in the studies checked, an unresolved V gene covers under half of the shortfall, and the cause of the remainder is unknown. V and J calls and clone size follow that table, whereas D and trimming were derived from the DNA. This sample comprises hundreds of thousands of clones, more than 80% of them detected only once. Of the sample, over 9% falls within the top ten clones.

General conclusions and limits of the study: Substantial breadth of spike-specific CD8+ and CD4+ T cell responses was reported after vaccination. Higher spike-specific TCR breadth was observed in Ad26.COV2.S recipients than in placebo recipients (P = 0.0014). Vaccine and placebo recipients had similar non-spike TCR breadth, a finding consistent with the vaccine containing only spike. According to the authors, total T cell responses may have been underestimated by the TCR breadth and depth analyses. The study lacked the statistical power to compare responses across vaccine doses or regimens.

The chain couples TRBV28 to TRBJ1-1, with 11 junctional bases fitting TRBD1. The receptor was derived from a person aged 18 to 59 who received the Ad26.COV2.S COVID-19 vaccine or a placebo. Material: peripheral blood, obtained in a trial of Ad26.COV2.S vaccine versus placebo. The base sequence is TGTGCCAGCAGTCAGGACAGGGGGCGGACTGAAGCTTTCTTT. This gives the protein CASSQDRGRTEAFF. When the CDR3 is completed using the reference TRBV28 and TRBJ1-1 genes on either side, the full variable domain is DVKVTQSSRYLVKRTGEKVFLECVQDMDHENMFWYRQDPGLGLRLIYFSYDVKMKEKGDIPEGYSVSREKKERFSLILESASTNQTSMYLCASSQDRGRTEAFFGQGTRLTVV.